This T cell receptor (beta chain) stems from a study of T-cell reconstitution after alpha-beta-depleted transplantation in children (TCRdb year 2016). For the wider study: The study quantitatively tracked T-cell immune reconstitution after TCRalphabeta/CD19-depleted allogeneic hematopoietic cell transplantation in children using TCR repertoire profiling.

Details on this clonotype: Its antigen is not yet known. Nothing much larger sits one base from this clone, and base qualities are not available.

According to the germline V gene (reference sequence), CDR1 reads MNHEY and CDR2 reads SMNVEV. The CDR3, cysteine through phenylalanine, is 17 amino acids long. The entry retains the CDR3 DNA only, 51 bases that are in frame from base 1. V is cut by 3 bases and J by 1 base, and the space between the germline ends is 16 bases. Library preparation was by PCR. The reads were generated on an Illumina HiSeq 2500. TCR library preparation used molecular barcoding, with unique molecular identifiers applied to normalize quantification of the TCRbeta repertoire. TCRdb reprocessed the public reads (quality trimming at Q25 with fastp, clone calling with MiXCR) and kept in-frame beta chains. Rows merge per CDR3 protein into single entries with the most common DNA and genes. The sample yields a few hundred thousand distinct CDR3 sequences; around 13% were counted once. Jointly, the top ten make up under 7% of the sample.

Recombination joined TRBV27 with TRBJ1-5; the D gene is not confidently resolved. The specimen was PBMCs from the stem cell graft donor, collected from the stem cell graft. The TCR comes from a human donor who donated a stem cell graft to a child with combined immunodeficiency. The nucleotide sequence is given as TGTGCCAGCAGTTTCGGGTCTCTAATGGGGAGCAATCAGCCCCAGCATTTT. Translated, it gives CASSFGSLMGSNQPQHF.